These 18 T cell receptor beta chains share one sample of origin, sequenced in a study of blood T cells in healthy people across ages. The use of a sample-barcoded 5' primer and a J-beta primer mix characterized a second PCR of roughly 6 to 11 cycles. TCRdb re-analysed the 5' RACE reads in MiXCR, keeping a single row per CDR3 protein. The sample lists approximately 1,000,000 distinct CDR3 sequences, more than 35% seen once, with approximately 17% in the top ten. The sample taken for sequencing was blood. These TCRs come from a woman in her fifties or sixties in good health.

The CDR3: CASSPPYRRGNNEQFF. In DNA form, the CDR3 reads TGTGCCAGCAGCCCCCCGTACAGAAGAGGGAATAATGAGCAGTTCTTC. The chain is built from TRBV6-6 and TRBJ2-1; D is perhaps TRBD2 (5 bases). The CDR3 length is 16 residues. V gave up 6 bases and J gave up 7 bases, with 22 bases separating them. CDR1 MNHNY and CDR2 SVGAGI come from the germline V gene (reference sequence).

This clonotype showed up just a few times. This chain links TRBV27 with TRBJ2-1, with 8 bases fitting TRBD2. In germline, CDR1 is MNHEY, CDR2 SMNVEV (reference sequence). V trimming: 4 bases; J trimming: 9 bases; junction bases outside the gene matches: 11. The CDR3 covers 15 residues. DNA of the CDR3: TGTGCCAGCAGTTCCTTAGCGGGAATCACCGTTGAGCAGTTCTTC. Protein sequence: CASSSLAGITVEQFF.

The chain employs TRBV9 and TRBJ1-2, with D unclear. Germline CDR1 is SGDLS and CDR2 is YYNGEE. V gave up 3 bases and J gave up 6 bases, with 15 bases separating them. This CDR3 has 14 residues. The CDR3 bases are TGTGCCAGCAGCGACCCGGGCCTTGGGGATGGCTACACCTTC. Amino acid sequence: CASSDPGLGDGYTF.

This chain connects TRBV7-3 to TRBJ2-3; no clear D. The germline V and J ends were trimmed by 5 bases and 8 bases, with 20 bases remaining between them. Germline loops: CDR1 SGHTA, CDR2 FQGTGA. The CDR3 loop spans 15 amino acids. As DNA, the CDR3 is TGTGCCAGCAGCCTCCAGCCTTCGCGAGTGATTACGCAGTATTTT. It yields the protein CASSLQPSRVITQYF.

This clonotype was seen a few times. The gene calls are TRBV10-1 and TRBJ2-5; TRBD2 aligns across 8 bases. This CDR3 has 16 residues. V lost 1 base and J lost 2; bases outside the gene matches: 6. CDR1 and CDR2 from the germline V gene are WNHNN and SYGVQD (reference sequence). Written as DNA, the CDR3 is TGCGCCAGCAGTGAGTTTAGCGGGAAGGCTCAAGAGACCCAGTACTTC. As protein: CASSEFSGKAQETQYF.

The chain carries TRBV28 and TRBJ1-4; maybe TRBD1 (5 bases). V gave up 3 bases and J gave up 7 bases, with 18 bases separating them. This CDR3 comprises 16 residues. Germline V gene lookup returns CDR1 MDHEN and CDR2 SYDVKM. The CDR3 loop reads CASSFGTGTRAEKLFF. The CDR3 DNA is TGTGCCAGCAGTTTCGGGACCGGGACTAGGGCTGAAAAACTGTTTTTT. The whole variable domain, remainder taken from reference TRBV28 and TRBJ1-4, is DVKVTQSSRYLVKRTGEKVFLECVQDMDHENMFWYRQDPGLGLRLIYFSYDVKMKEKGDIPEGYSVSREKKERFSLILESASTNQTSMYLCASSFGTGTRAEKLFFGSGTQLSVL.

The chain links TRBV2 to TRBJ2-3; D might be TRBD1 (5 bases). The germline V and J ends were trimmed by 3 bases and 6 bases, with 13 bases remaining between them. Germline assignment: CDR1 SNHLY and CDR2 FYNNEI. CDR3 length equals 14 residues. The CDR3 sequence: CASSDDSNNDTQYF. The CDR3 bases are TGTGCCAGCAGTGACGACAGCAATAACGATACGCAGTATTTT.

The chain carries TRBV11-2 and TRBJ1-4; the D gene is possibly TRBD1 (5 bases). The CDR3 covers 14 residues. Trimming removed 5 bases at V and 8 bases at J, with 15 bases between. The V gene's germline CDR1 is SGHAT and CDR2 FQNNGV. The CDR3 loop reads CASSSWAGREKLFF. CDR3 bases: TGTGCCAGCAGCAGTTGGGCAGGGAGGGAAAAACTGTTTTTT. The whole variable domain, filled in from reference TRBV11-2 and TRBJ1-4, reads EAGVAQSPRYKIIEKRQSVAFWCNPISGHATLYWYQQILGQGPKLLIQFQNNGVVDDSQLPKDRFSAERLKGVDSTLKIQPAKLEDSAVYLCASSSWAGREKLFFGSGTQLSVL.

The chain uses TRBV12-3 or TRBV12-4 and TRBJ1-2; 7 nucleotides match TRBD1. The CDR3 contains 15 residues. After removal of 3 bases from V and 7 bases from J, the junction contained 11 bases not matched to a gene. CDR3 nucleotide sequence: TGTGCCAGCAGTTTTTTCCCCCCAGGGGGACGTGGCTACACCTTC. It codes for CASSFFPPGGRGYTF.

The V and J genes are TRBV27 and TRBJ2-7, with 10 bases fitting TRBD2. This CDR3 has 17 residues. Germline CDR1 reads MNHEY; CDR2 reads SMNVEV (reference sequence). J was trimmed by 3 bases and V by 4 bases; bases with no gene match: 12. Here the CDR3 DNA reads TGTGCCAGCAGTTCCTCCCCCCTAGCGGGAGTCTTCTACGAGCAGTACTTC. Translated: CASSSSPLAGVFYEQYF.

V is TRBV10-3 and J is TRBJ1-4; D might be TRBD1 (6 bases). The V end was cut by 8 bases, the J end by 4 bases, with 17 bases between. Germline CDR1 ENHRY, CDR2 SYGVKD. CDR3 length: 15 amino acids. In nucleotides, the CDR3 is TGTGCCATCGGTAGCCAGGGGAGTGTTAATGAAAAACTGTTTTTT. Its translation is CAIGSQGSVNEKLFF.

This clonotype has more than one count but fewer than ten. The rearrangement links TRBV25-1 to TRBJ2-7; D unclear. Germline V gene lookup returns CDR1 MGHDK and CDR2 SYGVNS. The length of the CDR3 is 14 residues. Trimming removed 2 bases from V and 3 bases from J, with 11 bases in between. CDR3 in amino acids: CASSEKNSRYEQYF. DNA of the CDR3: TGTGCCAGCAGTGAAAAGAACAGCCGCTACGAGCAGTACTTC.

V is TRBV12-3 or TRBV12-4 and J is TRBJ2-5, with TRBD2 matching over 14 bases. The CDR3 totals 18 residues. V lost 5 bases, J lost 0 bases, and 8 bases stayed unmatched. The CDR3 region has the DNA TGTGCCAGCAGTCCGACTAGCGGGAGGGCCAGGTACCAAGAGACCCAGTACTTC. Its protein is CASSPTSGRARYQETQYF.

V and J are TRBV7-9 and TRBJ2-3; D ambiguous. The CDR3 loop spans 13 amino acids. Germline V gene data show CDR1 as SEHNR and CDR2 as FQNEAQ (reference sequence). The V end was cut by 7 bases, the J end by 4 bases, with 12 bases between. The CDR3 is CASIPRQADTQYF. The CDR3 DNA reads TGTGCCAGCATCCCCCGGCAGGCAGATACGCAGTATTTT. The variable domain in full, completed from reference TRBV7-9 and TRBJ2-3, reads DTGVSQNPRHKITKRGQNVTFRCDPISEHNRLYWYRQTLGQGPEFLTYFQNEAQLEKSRLLSDRFSAERPKGSFSTLEIQRTEQGDSAMYLCASIPRQADTQYFGPGTRLTVL.

The chain combines TRBV7-2 with TRBJ2-5; 8 bases are shared with TRBD2. CDR3 length equals 17 residues. Germline V gives CDR1 SGHTA, CDR2 FQGNSA. Unmatched junction bases numbered 11, after V lost 1 base and J lost 4 bases. CDR3 sequence (DNA): TGTGCCAGCAGCTTAGAAAGCGGGAGAAGCCCAGGAGAGACCCAGTACTTC. Amino acids: CASSLESGRSPGETQYF. Supplemented by reference TRBV7-2 and TRBJ2-5, the full variable domain reads GAGVSQSPSNKVTEKGKDVELRCDPISGHTALYWYRQSLGQGLEFLIYFQGNSAPDKSGLPSDRFSAERTGGSVSTLTIQRTQQEDSAVYLCASSLESGRSPGETQYFGPGTRLLVL.

The V and J genes are TRBV14 and TRBJ2-3; unclear D gene. This CDR3 is 15 amino acids long. The ends were cut back, 2 bases at V and 2 bases at J, with 11 bases in the middle. Germline values: CDR1 SGHDN, CDR2 FVKESK. The CDR3 reads CASSQIPRDTDTQYF. The CDR3 DNA reads TGTGCCAGCAGCCAAATCCCAAGAGACACAGATACGCAGTATTTT.

The gene calls are TRBV20-1 and TRBJ2-1; D unclear. Trimming removed 0 bases from V and 0 bases from J, with 9 bases in between. Germline V gives CDR1 DFQATT, CDR2 SNEGSKA (reference sequence). There are 15 residues in the CDR3. CDR3 sequence (DNA): TGCAGTGCTAGAGATGACTTGAACTCCTACAATGAGCAGTTCTTC. Protein product: CSARDDLNSYNEQFF.

The genes are TRBV6-1 and TRBJ2-3; 10 bases align to TRBD1. The junction had 10 bases not matched to a gene; V was cut back by 6 bases and J by 1 base. CDR3 size: 17 residues. The germline gives CDR1 MNHNS, CDR2 SASEGT. This CDR3 reads CASSLRPGTGGTDTQYF. CDR3 DNA sequence: TGTGCCAGCAGCCTCCGCCCCGGGACAGGGGGCACAGATACGCAGTATTTT.